The table lists the clone carrying this T cell receptor beta chain with many counts. Antigen unknown. Described time point: blood at routine non-recurrence follow-up after resection. The input material, whole RNA from tumor, nontumor lung or frozen PBMC, was sequenced unsorted. This sample is part of a study of spatial heterogeneity in lung cancer. Study-wide context: Sequence detection consistently recorded a greater number of beta-chain than alpha-chain sequences. Raw reads contained each unique TCR and UMI combination more than ten times on average. Findings of the study overall: In blood, ubiquitous expanded tumor TCRs appeared more at resection than follow-up.

CDR3 length: 16 residues. The V gene's germline CDR1 is MNHNY and CDR2 SVGAGI (reference sequence). Trimming at V came to 5 bases and at J to 1 base, leaving 4 bases not matched to a gene. One entry per CDR3 protein, called by TCRdb with MiXCR from the 5' RACE reads. The data contain over 70,000 distinct CDR3 sequences, about 8.2% of them singletons. This chain joins TRBV6-6 and TRBJ2-1; 11 bases agree with TRBD2. Sequencing used PBMCs, obtained at follow-up. This sequence was found in a female donor with early-stage non-small cell lung cancer. The CDR3 sequence is CASSTGLAGSYNEQFF. The CDR3 DNA follows: TGTGCCAGCAGTACTGGACTAGCGGGTTCCTACAATGAGCAGTTCTTC.